This T cell receptor beta chain was recovered during a study of CD8 T cells in ankylosing spondylitis. TCRdb analysed the 5' RACE reads with MiXCR anew, one entry per CDR3 protein. The sample holds 350,000 to 450,000 distinct CDR3 sequences, around 26% seen once. The CDR3 has 15 amino acids. Deletions cut 1 base from V and 8 bases from J, with 17 bases between. Germline V CDR1 and CDR2: SEHNR, FQNEAQ (reference sequence). This clonotype has a handful of counts. Antigen specificity is unknown. Study-level results: One TCR beta motif, made up of fewer than 10 highly homologous variants, appeared characteristic of ankylosing spondylitis blood.

Sequencing was carried out using blood, either unsorted or a sorted T cell fraction (not recorded which). The V call is TRBV7-9, the J call TRBJ1-2; D may be TRBD1 (5 bases). This receptor was obtained from a male donor with ankylosing spondylitis. CDR3 in amino acids: CASSLEQALGSGYTF. The CDR3 bases are TGTGCCAGCAGCTTAGAACAGGCATTGGGATCGGGCTACACCTTC.